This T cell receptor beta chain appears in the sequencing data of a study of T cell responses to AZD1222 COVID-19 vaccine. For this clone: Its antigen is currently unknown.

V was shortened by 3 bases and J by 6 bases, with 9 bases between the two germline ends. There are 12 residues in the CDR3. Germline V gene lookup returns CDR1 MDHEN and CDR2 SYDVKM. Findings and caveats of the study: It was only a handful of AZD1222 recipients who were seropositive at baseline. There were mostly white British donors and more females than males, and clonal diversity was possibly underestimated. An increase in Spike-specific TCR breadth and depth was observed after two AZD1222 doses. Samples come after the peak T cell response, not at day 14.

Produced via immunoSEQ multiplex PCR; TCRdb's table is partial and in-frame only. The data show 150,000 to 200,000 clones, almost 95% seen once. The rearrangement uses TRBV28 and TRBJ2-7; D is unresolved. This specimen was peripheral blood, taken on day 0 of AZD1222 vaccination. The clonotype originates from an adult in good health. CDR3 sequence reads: CASSLQVSEQYF. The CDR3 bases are TGTGCCAGCAGTTTGCAGGTATCCGAGCAGTACTTC.